A single sample is the source of the 5 T cell receptor beta chains below, sequenced in a study of cytomegalovirus exposure and HLA in healthy donors. Using immunoSEQ multiplex PCR, the repertoire was profiled, and TCRdb retains in-frame clones only, with some absent. The sample holds about 190,000 clones, around 88% seen once. The material sequenced was PBMCs. All receptors derive from a woman between 18 and 29 years old in good health and CMV-seronegative.

The CDR3 here is CASSSLPGGDPETQYF. In nucleotides, the CDR3 is TGTGCCAGCAGCAGCCTACCGGGGGGGGATCCAGAGACCCAGTACTTC. The V gene is TRBV21-1, the J gene TRBJ2-5; the D call TRBD2 from the table was never checked on the DNA. TRBV21-1 is a pseudogene locus. There are 16 residues in the CDR3.

This clone showed up just a few times. The chain employs TRBV18 and TRBJ1-1; 9 positions match TRBD1. The length of the CDR3 is 17 residues. The germline gives CDR1 KGHSH, CDR2 LQKENI. The ends lost 3 bases at V and 0 bases at J; junction bases unmatched: 8. For the CDR3, the DNA is TGTGCCAGCTCACCCGTCCCGGGACAGGGAATGAACACTGAAGCTTTCTTT. Translating it yields CASSPVPGQGMNTEAFF.

This chain joins TRBV5-1 and TRBJ2-7, with 8 nucleotides matching TRBD2. V lost 2 bases to trimming and J lost 6 bases; unmatched junction nucleotides: 4. Germline V lookup: CDR1 SGHRS, CDR2 YFSETQ. The CDR3 covers 13 residues. This CDR3 is CASSFSGTLEQYF. CDR3 coding DNA: TGCGCCAGCAGCTTTAGCGGGACCCTCGAGCAGTACTTC.

This chain uses TRBV2 with TRBJ2-1; 7 bases align to TRBD2. The J segment lost 4 bases and the V segment lost 6 bases, leaving 12 bases of the junction unmatched. Per germline, CDR1 SNHLY and CDR2 FYNNEI. CDR3 size: 16 residues. The CDR3 sequence: CASRQIAGTYYNEQFF. The DNA of the CDR3 is TGTGCCAGCAGACAAATAGCGGGCACGTATTACAATGAGCAGTTCTTC.

The chain joins TRBV19 to TRBJ2-7; 9 nucleotides line up with TRBD1. With V trimmed by 6 bases and J by 3 bases, 6 bases remained unmatched. Per the germline V gene, CDR1 is LNHDA and CDR2 is SQIVND (reference sequence). This CDR3 is 14 amino acids long. The CDR3 region has the DNA TGTGCCAGTAGGCGGACAGGGGCCGTCTACGAGCAGTACTTC. Protein product: CASRRTGAVYEQYF.